This TCR beta chain comes out of a study of T-cell memory formation after mild COVID-19. Whole-study context: The TCR clusters were mostly specific to one donor.

Germline V gives CDR1 SGHTA, CDR2 FQGTGA. Trimming cost V 3 bases and J 1 base, with 13 bases left between them. The CDR3 runs 17 residues. There are a few counts of this clonotype. Its antigen is undetermined. Constant-segment primers were used for 5'RACE, and the resulting TCR alpha and TCR beta cDNA libraries carried sample barcodes and UMIs. TCRdb called the 5' RACE reads again in MiXCR, with one record for every CDR3 protein. The sample includes around 510,000 distinct CDR3 sequences, less than 25% of them seen just once. Broader study findings: Some clones that responded turned up in pre-infection memory, which suggests that cross-reactive memory joined in.

The receptor comes from an adult woman who had mild COVID-19 (a few samples of this study predate the infection). Cell type and time point are not known. The chain carries TRBV7-3 and TRBJ2-6; D remains unclear. The sequenced material came from PBMCs or a T cell subset sorted from them (not recorded which). CDR3: CASSFSRTRSGANVLTF. As DNA, the CDR3 is TGTGCCAGCAGCTTTTCGAGGACCCGATCTGGGGCCAACGTCCTGACTTTC. Full variable domain (rest looked up from reference TRBV7-3 and TRBJ2-6): GAGVSQTPSNKVTEKGKYVELRCDPISGHTALYWYRQSLGQGPEFLIYFQGTGAADDSGLPNDRFFAVRPEGSVSTLKIQRTERGDSAVYLCASSFSRTRSGANVLTFGAGSRLTVL.